The 17 T cell receptor beta chains given below trace back to one sample, sequenced in a study of CD8 T cells in Susac syndrome. Reverse transcription of roughly 0.45 to 1 ug RNA used random hexamers. MiXCR, applied by TCRdb to the immunoSEQ multiplex PCR reads, yields one record per CDR3 protein. The sample has more than 150,000 distinct CDR3 sequences, about 93% seen once. Sequencing input: CD4+ T cells from PBMCs. Receptors originate from a human donor in good health.

V is TRBV7-6 and J is TRBJ1-2; TRBD1 aligns across 8 bases. The CDR3 totals 16 residues. J was trimmed by 0 bases and V by 5 bases; bases with no gene match: 8. Germline V gene sequence: CDR1 SGHVS, CDR2 FNYEAQ. CDR3 DNA: TGTGCCAGCAGCCGAGGACAGGGAGATTCTAACTATGGCTACACCTTC. This sequence encodes CASSRGQGDSNYGYTF.

J is TRBJ2-7 and V is TRBV24-1, with a weak D call TRBD2 (5 bases). The CDR3 length is 13 residues. V shed 1 base and J shed 6 bases, with 9 bases lying between them. The germline gives CDR1 KGHDR, CDR2 SFDVKD. The DNA for the CDR3 is TGTGCCACCAGTGATTTCGTAGGGAGCGAGCAGTACTTC. Protein sequence: CATSDFVGSEQYF.

The chain joins TRBV27 to TRBJ2-1; TRBD1 matches at 11 bases. This CDR3 spans 16 amino acids. The J segment lost 4 bases and the V segment lost 8 bases, leaving 10 bases of the junction unmatched. The germline CDR1 and CDR2 sequences are MNHEY and SMNVEV (reference sequence). Written as DNA, the CDR3 is TGTGCCAGCGCTGCGCCCGGGACAGGGGGGTACAATGAGCAGTTCTTC. Amino acid sequence: CASAAPGTGGYNEQFF.

The chain has TRBV29-1 and TRBJ2-3; D tentatively reads TRBD1 or TRBD2 (6 bases each). CDR1 and CDR2 (germline): SQVTM, ANQGSEA. The CDR3 spans 15 residues. Trimming cost V 6 bases and J 2 bases, with 18 bases left between them. The CDR3 reads CSVGGGVLTTDTQYF. CDR3 nucleotide sequence: TGCAGCGTGGGGGGCGGGGTGTTAACCACAGATACGCAGTATTTT.

V gene TRBV29-1 combines with J gene TRBJ1-3, with D perhaps matching TRBD1 (6 bases). This CDR3 has 12 residues. Germline-derived CDR1 and CDR2 are SQVTM and ANQGSEA. V lost 7 bases to trimming and J lost 1 base, with 8 bases between them. The CDR3 is CSARGSGNTIYF. The CDR3 bases are TGCAGCGCCAGGGGATCTGGAAACACCATATATTTT.

This clonotype was seen a single time. The chain joins TRBV7-2 to TRBJ2-5, with TRBD1 identical over 8 bases. After removal of 5 bases from V and 3 bases from J, the junction contained 5 bases not matched to a gene. This CDR3 contains 14 residues. From germline, CDR1 is SGHTA and CDR2 FQGNSA. CDR3 in DNA: TGTGCCAGCAGCGCCCGGGACAGGAAAGAGACCCAGTACTTC. The encoded protein is CASSARDRKETQYF.

The genes are TRBV3-1 and TRBJ2-2; perhaps TRBD1 as D (5 bases). This CDR3 comprises 14 residues. Trimming shortened V by 6 bases and J by 3 bases, and 11 bases separated the two germline ends. Germline V gene sequence: CDR1 LGHDT, CDR2 YNNKEL (reference sequence). The CDR3 nucleotides are TGTGCCAGCAGGGACCAAGGGGACACCGGGGAGCTGTTTTTT. Encoded protein: CASRDQGDTGELFF.

This chain's CDR3 is CAWSVGPNYGYTF. The CDR3, as DNA: TGTGCCTGGAGTGTTGGCCCCAACTATGGCTACACCTTC. The chain carries TRBV30 and TRBJ1-2; D gene unclear. The V gene lost 0 bases and the J gene lost 2 bases, with 7 bases spanning the gap. There are 13 residues in the CDR3. CDR1 and CDR2 (germline): GTSNPN, SVGIG (reference sequence).

The J gene is TRBJ2-5, the V gene TRBV7-2; D not certain. This CDR3 region has 13 residues. CDR1 and CDR2 from the germline V gene are SGHTA and FQGNSA. The V and J ends lost 5 bases and 4 bases respectively, with 11 bases between them. The CDR3 DNA reads TGTGCCAGCAGCCCCCAGTCGAGAGAGACCCAGTACTTC. This translates into CASSPQSRETQYF.

The V gene is TRBV18, the J gene TRBJ2-2, with a possible D match to TRBD1 (5 bases). The germline gives CDR1 KGHSH, CDR2 LQKENI. CDR3 length equals 16 residues. Trimming took 5 bases from V and 0 from J, leaving 13 bases between them. For the CDR3, the DNA is TGTGCCAGCTCAGAGACTGACAGCGCGAACACCGGGGAGCTGTTTTTT. Translated: CASSETDSANTGELFF.

V and J are TRBV7-9 and TRBJ1-1, with 8 bases matching TRBD1. Losses at the gene ends were 5 bases for V and 6 bases for J; bases not matched to a gene: 14. The germline CDR1 and CDR2 sequences are SEHNR and FQNEAQ (reference sequence). This CDR3 comprises 16 residues. Written as DNA, the CDR3 is TGTGCCAGCAGCAGGCCTAACAGGGGGTTGTATTCTGAAGCTTTCTTT. This gives the protein CASSRPNRGLYSEAFF.

The chain employs TRBV29-1 and TRBJ1-2, with D hard to call. The V gene lost 6 bases and the J gene lost 0 bases, with 14 bases spanning the gap. The V gene's germline CDR1 is SQVTM and CDR2 ANQGSEA. The CDR3 has 14 residues. The CDR3 region is CSVHTPASNYGYTF. The CDR3 DNA follows: TGCAGCGTCCACACTCCGGCCTCTAACTATGGCTACACCTTC.

The V and J genes are TRBV2 and TRBJ2-7; D perhaps matches TRBD1 (6 bases). The germline V and J ends were trimmed by 7 bases and 3 bases, with 13 bases remaining between them. The CDR3 extends over 13 amino acids. The V gene's germline CDR1 is SNHLY and CDR2 FYNNEI. The CDR3, as DNA: TGTGCCAGCAACCGCCAGGGGAACTACGAGCAGTACTTC. This sequence encodes CASNRQGNYEQYF.

V and J are TRBV5-1 and TRBJ2-7; 9 nucleotides align to TRBD2. Germline V CDR1 and CDR2: SGHRS, YFSETQ. Trimming removed 1 base from V and 1 base from J; junction bases left unmatched: 9. CDR3 size: 17 residues. The CDR3 DNA reads TGCGCCAGCAGCTTGAATAGCGGGGGCTCAACATCCTACGAGCAGTACTTC. Protein: CASSLNSGGSTSYEQYF.

The J gene is TRBJ2-7, the V gene TRBV6-6; D gene unclear. The CDR3 length is 11 residues. The ends were cut back, 5 bases at V and 7 bases at J, with 9 bases in the middle. CDR1 is MNHNY, CDR2 SVGAGI, per germline (reference sequence). CDR3 sequence: CASSPGREQYF. CDR3 coding DNA: TGTGCCAGCAGTCCAGGACGGGAGCAGTACTTC.

The rearrangement uses TRBV5-1 and TRBJ2-7, with 10 bases identical to TRBD1. Unmatched junction bases numbered 7, after V lost 2 bases and J lost 5 bases. Germline V gene sequence: CDR1 SGHRS, CDR2 YFSETQ. The CDR3 is 15 amino acids. The CDR3 coding sequence is TGCGCCAGCAGCTTAGCCGGGACAGGGGTCAACGAGCAGTACTTC. Protein: CASSLAGTGVNEQYF.

The V call is TRBV5-4, the J call TRBJ2-7; the match to TRBD1 covers 11 bases. V lost 3 bases and J lost 5; bases outside the gene matches: 4. Germline lookup yields CDR1 SGHNT and CDR2 YYREEE (reference sequence). The CDR3 loop spans 14 amino acids. This CDR3 is CASSSGQGGDEQYF. The DNA of the CDR3 is TGTGCCAGCAGCTCGGGACAGGGGGGCGACGAGCAGTACTTC.